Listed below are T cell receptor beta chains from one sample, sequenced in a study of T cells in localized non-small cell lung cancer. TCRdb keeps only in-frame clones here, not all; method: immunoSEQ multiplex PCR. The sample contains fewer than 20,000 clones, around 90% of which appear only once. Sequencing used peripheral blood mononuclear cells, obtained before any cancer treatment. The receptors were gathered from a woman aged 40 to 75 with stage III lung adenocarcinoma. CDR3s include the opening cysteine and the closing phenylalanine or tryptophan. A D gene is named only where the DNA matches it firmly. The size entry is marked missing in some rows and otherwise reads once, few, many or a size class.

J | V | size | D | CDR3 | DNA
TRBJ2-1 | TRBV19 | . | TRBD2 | CASSPLSLAVYNEQFF | TGTGCCAGTAGTCCCCTCTCCCTAGCGGTCTACAATGAGCAGTTCTTC
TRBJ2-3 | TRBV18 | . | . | CASSLTGPAGTDTQYF | TGTGCCAGCTCACTCACAGGGCCCGCCGGCACAGATACGCAGTATTTT
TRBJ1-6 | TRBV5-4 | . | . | CASSLEMGTNSPLHF | TGTGCCAGCAGCTTGGAAATGGGTACTAATTCACCCCTCCACTTT
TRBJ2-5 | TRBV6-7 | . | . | CASSLLGHYRETQYF | TGTGCCAGCAGTCTACTCGGACACTATCGAGAGACCCAGTACTTC
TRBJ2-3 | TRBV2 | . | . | CASSSYREADTQYF | TGTGCCAGCAGTTCTTACAGGGAAGCAGATACGCAGTATTTT
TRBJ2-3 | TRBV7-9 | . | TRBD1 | CASSGTGTDTQYF | TGTGCCAGTTCAGGGACAGGCACAGATACGCAGTATTTT
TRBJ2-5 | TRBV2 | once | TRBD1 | CASRRGQGRDQYF | TGTGCCAGCAGGAGGGGACAGGGAAGAGACCAGTACTTC
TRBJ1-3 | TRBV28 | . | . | CASTLSGFGNTIYF | TGTGCCAGCACTTTATCGGGGTTTGGAAACACCATATATTTT
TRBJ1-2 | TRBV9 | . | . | CASSVVSLGGYTF | TGTGCCAGCAGCGTAGTCAGTCTCGGTGGCTACACCTTC
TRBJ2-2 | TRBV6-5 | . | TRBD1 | CASRLQGATAGELFF | TGTGCCAGCAGGCTACAGGGGGCTACGGCCGGGGAGCTGTTTTTT
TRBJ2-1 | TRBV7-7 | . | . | CASSLAGASEQFF | TGTGCCAGCAGCTTAGCTGGGGCCAGTGAGCAGTTCTTC
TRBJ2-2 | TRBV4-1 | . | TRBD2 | CASSHLRTSGRVNTGELFF | TGCGCCAGCAGCCACCTCCGGACTAGCGGGAGAGTCAACACCGGGGAGCTGTTTTTT
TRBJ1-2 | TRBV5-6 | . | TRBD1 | CASSMDRGRFYGYTF | TGTGCCAGCAGCATGGACAGGGGGCGATTCTATGGCTACACCTTC
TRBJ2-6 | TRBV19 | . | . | CASSRDIASGANVLTF | TGTGCCAGTAGTAGGGACATCGCCTCTGGGGCCAACGTCCTGACTTTC
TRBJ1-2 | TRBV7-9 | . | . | CASSYQGGDGYTF | TGTGCCAGCAGTTACCAGGGAGGAGATGGCTACACCTTC
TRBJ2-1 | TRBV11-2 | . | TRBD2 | CASSNNMREANEQFF | TGTGCCAGCAGCAATAATATGCGGGAGGCCAATGAGCAGTTCTTC
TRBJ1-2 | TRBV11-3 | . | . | CASSLTNNYGYTF | TGTGCCAGCAGCTTAACCAACAACTATGGCTACACCTTC
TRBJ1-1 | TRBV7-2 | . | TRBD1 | CASSLDRETEAFF | TGTGCCAGCAGCTTGGACAGGGAGACTGAAGCTTTCTTT
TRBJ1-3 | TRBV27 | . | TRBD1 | CASSRDRGNTIYF | TGTGCCAGCAGTCGGGACAGGGGAAACACCATATATTTT
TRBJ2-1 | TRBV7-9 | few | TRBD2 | CATAAGGSYNEQFF | TGTGCCACCGCGGCGGGGGGCTCCTACAATGAGCAGTTCTTC
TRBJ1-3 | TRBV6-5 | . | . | CASSPRRGAGNTIYF | TGTGCCAGCAGTCCTAGGCGGGGTGCTGGAAACACCATATATTTT
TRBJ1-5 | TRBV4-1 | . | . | CASSQQGSHQPQHF | TGCGCCAGCAGCCAGCAGGGCTCCCATCAGCCCCAGCATTTT
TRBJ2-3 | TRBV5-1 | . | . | CASRDGSSTDTQYF | TGCGCCAGCAGGGACGGCTCTAGCACAGATACGCAGTATTTT
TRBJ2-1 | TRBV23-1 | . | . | CASSRFDRRGNEQFF | TGCGCCAGCAGTCGTTTCGACAGGCGGGGCAATGAGCAGTTCTTC
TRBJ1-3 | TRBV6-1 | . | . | CASSEFPLGITGNTIYF | TGTGCCAGCAGTGAGTTTCCCTTAGGGATCACTGGAAACACCATATATTTT
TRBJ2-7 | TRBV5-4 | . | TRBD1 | CASSYAGGMKTYEQYF | TGTGCCAGCAGTTATGCAGGGGGCATGAAGACCTACGAGCAGTACTTC
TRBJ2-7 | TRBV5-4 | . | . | CASSGSSYEQYF | TGTGCCAGCAGCGGGAGCTCCTACGAGCAGTACTTC
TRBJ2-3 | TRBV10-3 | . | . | CAIRTVSSTDTQYF | TGTGCCATCAGGACTGTTTCTAGCACAGATACGCAGTATTTT
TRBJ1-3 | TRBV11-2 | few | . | CASSLLGQFGNTIYF | TGTGCCAGCAGCCTACTTGGACAGTTTGGAAACACCATATATTTT
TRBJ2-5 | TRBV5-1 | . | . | CASSFRVKGGSETQYF | TGCGCCAGCAGCTTTAGGGTAAAGGGCGGATCAGAGACCCAGTACTTC
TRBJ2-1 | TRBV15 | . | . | CATSREPIGSYNEQFF | TGTGCCACCAGCAGAGAACCGATAGGCTCCTACAATGAGCAGTTCTTC
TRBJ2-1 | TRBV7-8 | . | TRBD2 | CASSLTTSAYNEQFF | TGTGCCAGCAGCTTAACGACTAGCGCCTACAATGAGCAGTTCTTC
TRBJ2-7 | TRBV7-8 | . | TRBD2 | CASSQKRESYEQYF | TGTGCCAGCAGCCAAAAGCGGGAGTCCTACGAGCAGTACTTC
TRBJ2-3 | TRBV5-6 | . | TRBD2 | CASSHGLAGTDTQYF | TGTGCCAGCAGCCATGGACTAGCCGGCACAGATACGCAGTATTTT
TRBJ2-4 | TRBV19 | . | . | CASTGENIQYF | TGTGCCAGTACCGGAGAAAACATTCAGTACTTC
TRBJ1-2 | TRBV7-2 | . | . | CASSLGQGYDYGYTF | TGTGCCAGCAGCTTAGGGCAGGGTTACGACTATGGCTACACCTTC
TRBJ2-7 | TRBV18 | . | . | CASSPPQSYEQYF | TGTGCCAGCTCACCCCCACAGTCCTACGAGCAGTACTTC
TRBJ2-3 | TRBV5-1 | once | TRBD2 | CASSYRLAGGSGGTDTQYF | TGCGCCAGCAGCTATAGACTAGCGGGCGGGTCGGGCGGCACAGATACGCAGTATTTT
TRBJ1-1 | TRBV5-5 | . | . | CASSPKGSALTEAFF | TGTGCCAGCAGCCCAAAGGGGTCCGCGCTCACTGAAGCTTTCTTT
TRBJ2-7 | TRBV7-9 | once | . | CASTLIYEQYF | TGTGCCAGCACCCTAATCTACGAGCAGTACTTC
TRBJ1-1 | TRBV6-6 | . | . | CASRNSYSGAYTEAFF | TGTGCCAGCCGTAACAGTTACTCAGGGGCATACACTGAAGCTTTCTTT
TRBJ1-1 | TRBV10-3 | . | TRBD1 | CATGTGLTEAFF | TGTGCCACCGGGACAGGGCTCACTGAAGCTTTCTTT